This T cell receptor beta chain was captured by sequencing in a study of PD-1 blockade in classical Hodgkin lymphoma (dated by TCRdb to about 2020). Regarding the research as a whole: Nivolumab dosing was 3 mg/kg intravenously every 2 weeks, continuing until either disease progression or unacceptable toxicity. To define a peripheral blood immune signature of response to PD-1 blockade in classical Hodgkin lymphoma, the study combined TCR beta sequencing with CyTOF.

Genomic DNA was isolated using the Qiagen DNeasy kit from unsorted PBMCs as well as from negatively selected CD4+ and CD8+ fractions. TCR beta CDR3 regions were amplified by immunoSEQ multiplex PCR using primers annealing to V and J segments. A synthetic immune receptor repertoire was used to minimize amplification bias, and any residual bias was removed computationally once sequencing was done. The study's own analysis went as follows. Repertoire diversity was quantified as the Shannon entropy index using custom Python scripts. Unsorted, CD4+ and CD8+ repertoires were analyzed separately, except in combined analyses where CD4+ and CD8+ sequences were merged in silico. Clonal expansion was defined as at least a 2-fold frequency increase after treatment relative to C1D1, with a pseudocount of 0.5 for undetected baseline clones. Singleton clones were defined as clones with 0 or 1 copy at C1D1, and non-singleton clones were defined as clones with 2 or more copies. Clones expanded in unsorted samples were annotated as CD4+, CD8+ or unknown by matching protein sequences in sorted samples from the same patient. Diversity changes from C1D1 to C4D1 were tested in paired samples using Wilcoxon tests. Here the immuneACCESS table is served through TCRdb, limited to in-frame sequences with V and J called. Missing clones are a known gap in these copies; in checked studies unresolved V genes cover under half, and the rest lacks a known reason. Clone size and V and J calls were adopted from that table, with D and trimming inferred from the DNA. This sample gives approximately 90,000 clones in total; about 83% of them show up just once. The top ten hold 15% to 20% of the sample.

CDR1 MNHNY and CDR2 SVGAGI are derived from the germline V gene (reference sequence). The CDR3 numbers 14 residues from cysteine through phenylalanine. Only the CDR3 part of the read is kept: 42 bases, read in frame from the first base. Between the V and J ends, shortened by 6 bases and 0 bases respectively, the junction contains 8 bases. Sample time point, as interpreted from the label and publication: cycle 4 day 1 (C4D1), after 6 weeks of nivolumab. Every trial patient had relapsed following autologous stem cell transplantation, and prior brentuximab vedotin exposure was what differed among cohorts A, B and C. The trial cohort included 50 to 70 patients with relapsed/refractory classical Hodgkin lymphoma, and each patient had a best overall response of complete response, partial response or progressive disease. In the multi-cohort phase II CheckMate 205 trial, trial patients received single-agent nivolumab. An independent review committee assessed best overall response using the 2007 International Working Group response criteria. Trial PBMCs were collected immediately before nivolumab initiation (C1D1) and during therapy at cycle 2 day 1 and cycle 4 day 1. After peripheral blood was drawn into 8 mL Vacutainer Cell Preparation Tubes, PBMCs were isolated by centrifugation and then cryopreserved.

This clone was detected only a few times. What antigen it recognizes has not been identified. No per-base quality is available; no much larger clone lies one base away. Study-wide conclusions, independent of this receptor: Baseline TCR diversity was reported as lower in newly diagnosed patients than in healthy donors, and lower still in relapsed/refractory patients. CD4+ but not CD8+ TCR diversity rose significantly by C4D1 (p=0.0027 vs p=0.16), most apparent in complete responders (p=0.02). Baseline diversity similar to that of newly diagnosed patients was observed in trial patients achieving complete response, whereas significantly lower diversity was observed in partial responders and progressors. Only a single clinical trial cohort was studied, and what caused the repertoire differences, possibly disease activity or prior therapy, remained undefined. Lower diversity was seen in patients whose nivolumab began less than 1 year after ASCT, and these patients were left out of later analyses so that immune reconstitution would not confound the results.

The TCR was taken from a human donor with classical Hodgkin lymphoma. Specimen: peripheral blood mononuclear cells (PBMCs), collected before the fourth cycle of nivolumab. This chain joins TRBV6-6 to TRBJ1-4; the D gene is perhaps TRBD1, on 5 matching bases. The bases are TGTGCCAGCAGGGACACCGCAACTAATGAAAAACTGTTTTTT. Translated, it gives CASRDTATNEKLFF.